The present TCR beta chain was sequenced within a study of shared clonotypes between healthy human individuals. Naive CD4+ cells were CD45RA-selected; the remaining cells were memory. Here immunoSEQ multiplex PCR was the method, and the copy in TCRdb shows in-frame clones only, minus some. The sample includes more than 2,000,000 clones, approximately 93% of them seen just once. The V gene's germline CDR1 is MNHNY and CDR2 SVGAGI (reference sequence). J was trimmed by 7 bases and V by 2 bases; bases with no gene match: 7. The CDR3 extends over 14 amino acids. The rearrangement uses TRBV6-6 and TRBJ1-1; 7 bases match TRBD1. This sequence was found in a man younger than 30 in good health. Some clones in this sample may be carry-over from other donors' samples. The sequenced sample consisted of naive CD4+ T cells from PBMCs. Subset of the sample: CD45RA+ positively selected. CDR3 sequence: CASSYRDRDFEAFF. The CDR3 DNA reads TGTGCCAGCAGTTACCGTGACAGGGATTTTGAAGCTTTCTTT.